The 16 T cell receptor beta chains below all came from one sample that was sequenced in a study of T cell clonality in common variable immunodeficiency. These receptors have no identified antigens. Study-level results: Fewer deletions and N-nucleotide insertions were reportedly seen in common variable immunodeficiency TCR beta sequences.

Profiled with immunoSEQ multiplex PCR; TCRdb holds only in-frame clones, not every one. The sample yields 15,000 to 25,000 clones, without any singletons. The sequenced material came from peripheral blood mononuclear cells. Receptors originate from a human donor with common variable immunodeficiency.

This clone was found many times. The read ends 3 residues early relative to the CDR3; the germline J gene fills the gap. The chain employs TRBV20-1 and TRBJ2-2; a weak D match, TRBD1 (6 bases). This CDR3 comprises 16 residues. Germline values: CDR1 DFQATT, CDR2 SNEGSKA (reference sequence). Trimming removed 0 bases from V and 5 bases from J, with 16 bases in between. The sequenced CDR3 bases are TGCAGTGCTAGAGATCTTGGGGCAGGGGAAACCGGGGAG. This sequence encodes CSARDLGAGETGE. The entire CDR3 protein reads CSARDLGAGETGELFF.

This clone showed up just a few times. The read comes to an end 3 residues before the CDR3 does, leaving the germline J gene to fill in the end. The J gene is TRBJ2-1, the V gene TRBV2; TRBD1 aligns across 11 bases. With V trimmed by 6 bases and J by 6 bases, 7 bases remained unmatched. The germline gives CDR1 SNHLY, CDR2 FYNNEI. CDR3 length equals 15 residues. The CDR3 loop is CASSFTGTGGNEQFF. CDR3 bases read: TGTGCCAGCAGCTTTACCGGGACAGGGGGCAATGAG.

A remark on this clone: The sequence runs out 3 residues before the end of the CDR3; the remainder is reconstructed from the germline J gene. The V and J genes are TRBV7-9 and TRBJ1-5, with D possibly matching TRBD1 (6 bases). V was trimmed by 1 base and J by 6 bases, leaving 7 bases between them. This CDR3 has 13 amino acids. Germline CDR1 SEHNR, CDR2 FQNEAQ (reference sequence). The CDR3 DNA, read in part, is TGTGCCAGCAGCTTAGTAGGGGGTCAGCCC. Translated: CASSLVGGQP. The whole CDR3 sequence reads CASSLVGGQPQHF.

Details on this clone: The CDR3 end is not reached by the read, which stops 3 residues before it; the germline J gene fills it in. The chain recombines TRBV7-6 with TRBJ2-1; 7 bases align to TRBD2. Germline assignment: CDR1 SGHVS and CDR2 FNYEAQ. The CDR3 sequence is 17 residues long. The J segment lost 0 bases and the V segment lost 4 bases, leaving 9 bases of the junction unmatched. The covered CDR3 bases are TGTGCCAGCAGCTCTACCTCCGGGGGGAGCTCCTACAATGAG. Amino acids: CASSSTSGGSSYNE. The full-length CDR3 reads as CASSSTSGGSSYNEQFF.

A few counts support this clone. The CDR3 end falls 3 residues outside the read, so it is completed with the germline J gene. This chain joins TRBV19 and TRBJ2-1; D is unresolved. Germline-derived CDR1 and CDR2 are LNHDA and SQIVND (reference sequence). With 3 bases removed from V and 0 bases from J, the gap between germline ends came to 15 bases. The CDR3 length is 17 residues. The covered CDR3 bases are TGTGCCAGTAGTATGAAGGGTCGGCAGAGCTCCTACAATGAG. It encodes CASSMKGRQSSYNE. The whole CDR3 protein reads CASSMKGRQSSYNEQFF. Drawing the rest from reference TRBV19 and TRBJ2-1, the complete variable domain is DGGITQSPKYLFRKEGQNVTLSCEQNLNHDAMYWYRQDPGQGLRLIYYSQIVNDFQKGDIAEGYSVSREKKESFPLTVTSAQKNPTAFYLCASSMKGRQSSYNEQFFGPGTRLTVL.

This clone occurred a few times. The CDR3 end lies 3 residues beyond the end of the read and is filled in from the germline J gene. The chain recombines TRBV30 with TRBJ1-2; no clear D gene. The CDR3 contains 12 residues. Germline assignment: CDR1 GTSNPN and CDR2 SVGIG (reference sequence). Trimming stripped 4 bases from V and 0 bases from J, with 6 bases between. The CDR3 is CAWIRANYGYTF. Partial CDR3 DNA: TGTGCCTGGATCAGAGCTAACTATGGC.

The sequenced CDR3 bases are TGTGCCAGTAGTATGGAGGGGGTAACTAATGAAAAA. This sequence encodes CASSMEGVTNEK. The full CDR3 protein reads CASSMEGVTNEKLFF. The chain carries TRBV19 and TRBJ1-4, with D maybe TRBD1 (6 bases). The sequenced fragment ends 3 residues before the CDR3 boundary, so the rest is inferred from the germline J gene. CDR1 and CDR2 from the germline V gene are LNHDA and SQIVND (reference sequence). V gave up 3 bases and J gave up 1 base, with 9 bases separating them. The CDR3 consists of 15 residues.

This clone has more than one count but fewer than ten. Partial CDR3 DNA: TGTGCCAGTAGTCCCCAGGGACAGACCGGGGAG. Translated: CASSPQGQTGE. The CDR3 in full is CASSPQGQTGELFF. This chain joins TRBV19 and TRBJ2-2, with TRBD1 identical over 7 bases. The read comes to an end 3 residues before the CDR3 does, leaving the germline J gene to fill in the end. Germline trimming cut 5 bases from V and 5 bases from J; bases unmatched to any gene: 5. Germline V gives CDR1 LNHDA, CDR2 SQIVND (reference sequence). CDR3 length: 14 residues. Together with reference TRBV19 and TRBJ2-2, the CDR3 gives the full variable domain: DGGITQSPKYLFRKEGQNVTLSCEQNLNHDAMYWYRQDPGQGLRLIYYSQIVNDFQKGDIAEGYSVSREKKESFPLTVTSAQKNPTAFYLCASSPQGQTGELFFGEGSRLTVL.

There are a few counts of this clone. The CDR3 extends 3 residues past the end of the read, so its final part is completed from the germline J gene. This chain uses TRBV18 with TRBJ2-5; the D gene is possibly TRBD2 (5 bases). CDR3 size: 16 residues. Germline V lookup: CDR1 KGHSH, CDR2 LQKENI. V was shortened by 2 bases and J by 2 bases, with 15 bases between the two germline ends. The CDR3 loop is CASSPMRAFRQETQYF. The CDR3 DNA, read in part, is TGTGCCAGCTCACCAATGCGGGCGTTCCGTCAAGAGACC.

This clone was recorded a few times. The CDR3 protein is CASSDSGYSYNEQFF. CDR3 DNA, as far as it was read: TGTGCCAGTAGTGATAGCGGGTACTCCTACAATGAG. This chain uses TRBV19 with TRBJ2-1; TRBD2 agrees at 7 bases. Read coverage stops 3 residues before the CDR3 terminus; the germline J gene supplies the remainder. This CDR3 is 15 amino acids long. Germline V lookup: CDR1 LNHDA, CDR2 SQIVND (reference sequence). Trimming removed 5 bases from V and 0 bases from J; junction bases left unmatched: 4. The complete variable domain, with remaining parts taken from reference TRBV19 and TRBJ2-1, reads DGGITQSPKYLFRKEGQNVTLSCEQNLNHDAMYWYRQDPGQGLRLIYYSQIVNDFQKGDIAEGYSVSREKKESFPLTVTSAQKNPTAFYLCASSDSGYSYNEQFFGPGTRLTVL.

A remark on this clone: The read terminates 3 residues before the CDR3 end, so the remaining end is supplied by the germline J gene. The chain joins TRBV30 to TRBJ2-7, with D maybe TRBD1 (5 bases). The CDR3 runs 14 residues. Trimming took off 0 bases at V and 3 bases at J, with 12 bases between the two ends. CDR1 is GTSNPN and CDR2 is SVGIG in the germline V gene (reference sequence). CDR3 bases read: TGTGCCTGGAGTGTTAAAGGGGTCAACTACGAG. Protein sequence: CAWSVKGVNYE. The entire CDR3 sequence reads CAWSVKGVNYEQYF.

On this clone: The sequence runs out 3 residues before the end of the CDR3; the remainder is reconstructed from the germline J gene. The genes are TRBV11-2 and TRBJ2-5, with D maybe TRBD2 (5 bases). Germline CDR1 reads SGHAT; CDR2 reads FQNNGV. This CDR3 contains 12 residues. Deletions cut 5 bases from V and 7 bases from J, with 11 bases between. The CDR3 here is CASSPKRRTQYF. The CDR3 bases that were read are TGTGCCAGCAGCCCCAAGCGGCGGACC.

This clone is categorized as medium-sized (0.01 to 0.1%). The CDR3 end is not reached by the read, which stops 3 residues before it; the germline J gene fills it in. J is TRBJ2-3 and V is TRBV6-4; 10 nucleotides align to TRBD2. This CDR3 region has 15 residues. With 3 bases clipped from V and 1 base from J, the junction kept 1 base outside the gene matches. Germline assignment: CDR1 MRHNA and CDR2 SNTAGT. The sequenced part of the CDR3 DNA is TGTGCCAGCAGTGAAGGGACTAGCGGCACAGATACG. The encoded protein is CASSEGTSGTDT. The whole CDR3 protein reads CASSEGTSGTDTQYF.

This clone was recorded at least ten times. The read halts 3 residues ahead of the CDR3 end, with the missing end drawn from the germline J gene. This rearrangement joins TRBV5-1 to TRBJ2-1; 16 bases map to TRBD2. The CDR3 length is 20 residues. CDR1 and CDR2 from the germline V gene are SGHRS and YFSETQ. V trimming: 0 bases; J trimming: 0 bases; junction bases outside the gene matches: 6. The CDR3 region is CASSLGAGTSGRGSYNEQFF. The DNA read from the CDR3 is TGCGCCAGCAGCTTGGGGGCCGGGACTAGCGGGAGGGGCTCCTACAATGAG.

In its sample, this clone was seen a few times. Read sequence stops 3 residues before the CDR3 end, and the germline J gene provides the missing end. The J gene is TRBJ2-1, the V gene TRBV7-2, with a weak D call TRBD2 (5 bases). Germline V gives CDR1 SGHTA, CDR2 FQGNSA. CDR3 size: 13 residues. V shed 3 bases and J shed 7 bases, with 10 bases lying between them. The CDR3 bases that were read are TGTGCCAGCAGCTTGTCTAGCAGGAATGAG. It yields the protein CASSLSSRNE. The CDR3 in its entirety is CASSLSSRNEQFF.

This clone turned up a few times. Read data end 3 residues before the CDR3 end; the end is taken from the germline J gene. The J gene is TRBJ2-6, the V gene TRBV18; TRBD1 matches 10 bases. The CDR3 is 18 residues long. Germline lookup yields CDR1 KGHSH and CDR2 LQKENI. The V and J ends lost 3 bases and 1 base, in that order; junction bases with no gene match: 6. The part of the CDR3 DNA that was read is TGTGCCAGCTCACCTCCCGGGACAGGGGCTTCTGGGGCCAACGTC. It specifies CASSPPGTGASGANV. Given in full, the CDR3 is CASSPPGTGASGANVLTF.